The T cell receptor (beta chain) under discussion was sequenced for a study of control samples from healthy donors and cancer patients. CDR3 length: 16 residues. Germline CDR1 reads MGHRA; CDR2 reads YSYEKL. V gave up 1 base and J gave up 1 base, with 13 bases separating them. The method was immunoSEQ multiplex PCR; TCRdb's version includes in-frame clones alone and lacks a portion of them. The data hold about 160,000 clones, with about 94% observed a single time. The receptor's source is a woman aged 40-49 years in good health. The chain carries TRBV4-1 and TRBJ1-1; D gene unclear. The sample taken for sequencing was blood. The CDR3, as DNA: TGCGCCAGCAGCCAAGCCCTAGGCCGTCGGAACACTGAAGCTTTCTTT. It codes for CASSQALGRRNTEAFF.